A single sample gave rise to the 20 T cell receptor beta chains below, sequenced in a study of shared clonotypes between healthy human individuals. The repertoire was sequenced with immunoSEQ multiplex PCR; TCRdb's copy has only in-frame clones and lacks some. This table has about 380,000 clones, roughly 96% appearing once. Sample: memory CD8+ T cells sorted from blood. This sample's subset: CD45RO+ cells pooled with CCR7-negative TemRA cells. The receptors stem from a man aged 25-45 years in good health.

This chain joins TRBV15 and TRBJ2-5, with D possibly being TRBD1 (6 bases). The CDR3 covers 15 residues. V lost 0 bases to trimming and J lost 4 bases, with 12 bases between them. Germline CDR1 is LNHNV and CDR2 is YYDKDF (reference sequence). CDR3 region: CATSRDRGRGETQYF. The DNA for the CDR3 is TGTGCCACCAGCAGAGATCGGGGCAGGGGAGAGACCCAGTACTTC.

The rearrangement joins TRBV6-5 to TRBJ1-1; D call uncertain. Trimming removed 9 bases from V and 4 bases from J, with 15 bases in between. The CDR3 sequence is 13 residues long. Germline values: CDR1 MNHEY, CDR2 SVGAGI. CDR3 amino acids: CASKVRIFTEAFF. The DNA of the CDR3 is TGTGCCAGTAAAGTACGAATTTTCACTGAAGCTTTCTTT.

The chain uses TRBV7-9 and TRBJ2-1; 8 bases are a match to TRBD1. The CDR3 sequence is 15 residues long. V dropped 0 bases and J dropped 7; count of bases not matched to a gene: 5. Germline V gives CDR1 SEHNR, CDR2 FQNEAQ (reference sequence). The CDR3 coding sequence is TGTGCCAGCAGCTTAGCGATGACAGGGGCGAATGAGCAGTTCTTC. It yields the protein CASSLAMTGANEQFF. The full variable domain, with the rest looked up from reference TRBV7-9 and TRBJ2-1, is DTGVSQNPRHKITKRGQNVTFRCDPISEHNRLYWYRQTLGQGPEFLTYFQNEAQLEKSRLLSDRFSAERPKGSFSTLEIQRTEQGDSAMYLCASSLAMTGANEQFFGPGTRLTVL.

The chain joins TRBV23-1 to TRBJ1-3; TRBD1 might be the D (6 bases). TRBV23-1 carries the ORF label, with uncertain function. The CDR3 is 16 amino acids. Deletions cut 0 bases from V and 0 bases from J, with 9 bases between. The CDR3 bases are TGCGCCAGCAGTCAATCGAAGGGACACTCTGGAAACACCATATATTTT. As protein: CASSQSKGHSGNTIYF.

In DNA form, the CDR3 reads TGTGCCAGCAGCGTAGACACCAACTATGGCTACACCTTC. Protein product: CASSVDTNYGYTF. This chain joins TRBV9 and TRBJ1-2; D uncertain. Looked up from germline, CDR1 is SGDLS and CDR2 is YYNGEE. The CDR3 consists of 13 residues. Trimming removed 0 bases at V and 2 bases at J, with 5 bases between.

The gene calls are TRBV5-5 and TRBJ2-2, with D unresolved. Deletions cut 3 bases from V and 0 bases from J, with 3 bases between. The germline CDR1 and CDR2 sequences are SGHKS and YYEKEE (reference sequence). The CDR3 length is 13 residues. The chain's CDR3 is CASSYSNTGELFF. CDR3 nucleotide sequence: TGTGCCAGCAGCTATTCGAACACCGGGGAGCTGTTTTTT.

This chain links TRBV4-2 with TRBJ2-7; TRBD1 might be the D (5 bases). Germline V CDR1 and CDR2: LGHNA, YNFKEQ. Trimming cost V 0 bases and J 0 bases, with 6 bases left between them. The length of the CDR3 is 14 residues. The CDR3 reads CASSQEDNSYEQYF. The CDR3 bases are TGTGCCAGCAGCCAAGAGGACAACTCCTACGAGCAGTACTTC.

This clone was recorded a few times. The gene calls are TRBV21-1 and TRBJ1-5. TRBV21-1 is a known pseudogene. CDR3 length: 14 amino acids. The CDR3 coding sequence is TGTGCCAGCAGCAAGCTGACCTTCAATCAGCCCCAGCATTTT. Its translation: CASSKLTFNQPQHF.

This chain joins TRBV4-1 and TRBJ2-3; either TRBD1 or TRBD2 may fit D (6 bases each). Germline CDR1 reads MGHRA; CDR2 reads YSYEKL. The CDR3 is made up of 16 amino acids. Trimming pared 1 base from V and 0 bases from J, leaving 11 bases between. CDR3 residues: CASSQAGARSTDTQYF. Here the CDR3 DNA reads TGCGCCAGCAGCCAAGCGGGGGCTAGGAGCACAGATACGCAGTATTTT.

This sequence joins TRBV9 and TRBJ2-7; 9 nucleotides match TRBD2. Looked up from germline, CDR1 is SGDLS and CDR2 is YYNGEE. This CDR3 has 17 residues. J lost 1 base, V lost 0 bases, and 8 bases had no gene match. The CDR3 DNA is TGTGCCAGCAGCGTAGGTCCTAGCGGGATTTCTTCCTACGAGCAGTACTTC. Encoded protein: CASSVGPSGISSYEQYF. Using reference TRBV9 and TRBJ2-7 for the parts outside the CDR3, the full variable domain is DSGVTQTPKHLITATGQRVTLRCSPRSGDLSVYWYQQSLDQGLQFLIQYYNGEERAKGNILERFSAQQFPDLHSELNLSSLELGDSALYFCASSVGPSGISSYEQYFGPGTRLTVT.

The chain has TRBV19 and TRBJ1-1; TRBD1 might be the D (5 bases). Germline V lookup: CDR1 LNHDA, CDR2 SQIVND (reference sequence). Trimming stripped 6 bases from V and 0 bases from J, with 20 bases between. The CDR3 has 17 amino acids. The CDR3 loop reads CASRGGIGRYMNTEAFF. The CDR3 DNA is TGTGCCAGTAGGGGGGGGATTGGCAGGTACATGAACACTGAAGCTTTCTTT.

The chain is built from TRBV16 and TRBJ2-6; possible D gene TRBD1, 5 bases. V was clipped by 0 bases and J by 5 bases, with 11 bases between them. CDR3 length: 16 amino acids. Germline V CDR1 and CDR2: KGHSY, FQNENV. The CDR3: CASSQSKGYRANVLTF. CDR3 sequence (DNA): TGTGCCAGCAGCCAATCGAAGGGGTATCGGGCCAACGTCCTGACTTTC.

This sequence joins TRBV7-9 and TRBJ2-7, with D hard to call. The V end lost 7 bases, the J end lost 6 bases, and 10 bases lay between the germline ends. This CDR3 region has 11 residues. Germline CDR1 SEHNR, CDR2 FQNEAQ (reference sequence). The CDR3 loop reads CASTHGPEQYF. The CDR3 coding sequence is TGTGCCAGCACCCACGGACCCGAGCAGTACTTC.

The V and J genes are TRBV5-1 and TRBJ2-3; D call uncertain. With 3 bases removed from V and 2 bases from J, the gap between germline ends came to 4 bases. Germline CDR1 and CDR2: SGHRS and YFSETQ. The CDR3 is made up of 12 amino acids. In DNA, the CDR3 is TGCGCCAGCAGCTCCGTCACAGATACGCAGTATTTT. Amino acid sequence: CASSSVTDTQYF.

The V call is TRBV10-3, the J call TRBJ2-3; TRBD1 aligns across 7 bases. CDR3 size: 13 residues. Looked up from germline, CDR1 is ENHRY and CDR2 is SYGVKD. After removal of 4 bases from V and 6 bases from J, the junction contained 4 bases not matched to a gene. The CDR3 DNA is TGTGCCATCAGTGGTACAGGGGAGGATACGCAGTATTTT. It translates to CAISGTGEDTQYF.

A note on this clone: Other DNA sequences in the sample encode the same CDR3. CDR3 coding DNA: TGTGCCTGGAGTGTACGACACAATCAGCCCCAGCATTTT. Its translation is CAWSVRHNQPQHF. V gene TRBV30 combines with J gene TRBJ1-5; D is ambiguous. This CDR3 region has 13 residues. Germline CDR1 and CDR2: GTSNPN and SVGIG (reference sequence). Trimming cost V 0 bases and J 3 bases, with 6 bases left between them.

V usage is TRBV15 and J usage is TRBJ1-3, with a tentative D call TRBD1 (6 bases). CDR3 length: 17 amino acids. Germline V gene lookup returns CDR1 LNHNV and CDR2 YYDKDF (reference sequence). Trimming removed 0 bases from V and 4 bases from J, with 16 bases in between. CDR3: CATSRDHPGATGNTIYF. CDR3 DNA: TGTGCCACCAGCAGAGATCATCCGGGGGCGACCGGAAACACCATATATTTT.

The V gene is TRBV28, the J gene TRBJ2-7; 11 nucleotides match TRBD2. This CDR3 is built from 14 residues. V lost 5 bases, J lost 7 bases, and 7 bases stayed unmatched. CDR1 MDHEN and CDR2 SYDVKM come from the germline V gene. The CDR3 sequence: CASSGLAGGREQYF. For the CDR3, the DNA is TGTGCCAGCAGTGGGCTAGCGGGAGGTCGAGAGCAGTACTTC.

In DNA form, the CDR3 reads TGTGCCAGCAGGCCGGGACTAGCGAACAATGAGCAGTTCTTC. This translates into CASRPGLANNEQFF. V is TRBV28 and J is TRBJ2-1; 10 bases align to TRBD2. Germline CDR1 MDHEN, CDR2 SYDVKM. Trimming removed 6 bases from V and 5 bases from J; junction bases left unmatched: 4. The CDR3 length is 14 residues.

Here the CDR3 DNA reads TGTGCCAGCAGCTTAAGGAAAAGTGAGCAGTTCTTC. Its protein product is CASSLRKSEQFF. J is TRBJ2-1 and V is TRBV7-3; no reliable D call. The CDR3 is 12 residues long. Trimming cost V 1 base and J 9 bases, with 7 bases left between them. Germline CDR1 and CDR2: SGHTA and FQGTGA.